These T cell receptor beta chains were read from a single sample in a study of response to subunit inactivated influenza vaccine. TCRdb reanalysed the RT-PCR reads using MiXCR and keeps one entry per CDR3 protein. The data contain a few hundred thousand distinct CDR3 sequences, roughly 15% of them singletons. Here the sequenced sample was PBMCs from blood, taken 11 to 12 days after vaccination. The receptors originated from a man aged 45-60 years who received an inactivated influenza vaccine. CDR3s include the opening cysteine and the closing phenylalanine or tryptophan. Each record gives: D gene, V gene, clone size, J gene, CDR3 DNA, CDR3 protein. The D gene is left open where the match is weak. Size values are once, few and many counts, or a class for expanded clones, and some rows have none.

-	TRBV4-3	few	TRBJ1-6	TGCGCCAGCAGCCAAGATCCCAGGGATCGCCTCCACTTT	CASSQDPRDRLHF
-	TRBV28	few	TRBJ2-7	TGTGCCAGCAAGGCCCCGAGAGAATCCTACGAGCAGTACTTC	CASKAPRESYEQYF
-	TRBV7-9	-	TRBJ2-3	TGTGCCAGCAGTACGACTGTCGGAGGGGGGGATACGCAGTATTTT	CASSTTVGGGDTQYF
-	TRBV12-3/TRBV12-4	-	TRBJ2-7	TGTGCCAGCAGCGTTTACCACGAGCAGTACTTC	CASSVYHEQYF
-	TRBV28	-	TRBJ2-5	TGTGCCAGCAGCTTGAGGATCGAGACCCAGTACTTC	CASSLRIETQYF
TRBD1	TRBV18	-	TRBJ2-2	TGTGCCAGCTCATTCGTGGACAGGGTGGTCACCGGGGAGCTGTTTTTT	CASSFVDRVVTGELFF
TRBD1	TRBV7-9	-	TRBJ2-7	TGTGCCAGCAGCTTAGTCGTTGGGGGAACAGGGGGTCGCGAGCAGTACTTC	CASSLVVGGTGGREQYF
TRBD1	TRBV20-1	-	TRBJ2-1	TGCAGTGCCCAGGGACAGGGGGCGTTCAATGAGCAGTTCTTC	CSAQGQGAFNEQFF
-	TRBV5-4	many	TRBJ2-3	TGTGCCAGCAGCTTTCTCGGGAGTAGCACAGATACGCAGTATTTT	CASSFLGSSTDTQYF
-	TRBV28	many	TRBJ2-7	TGTGCCAGCAGACGGGCGAACTACGAGCAGTACTTC	CASRRANYEQYF
-	TRBV29-1	many	TRBJ2-1	TGCAGCGTTCGGCAGGCCACCTACAATGAGCAGTTCTTC	CSVRQATYNEQFF
-	TRBV7-9	-	TRBJ2-5	TGTGCCAGCAGCTTAGCAGGGGACGTCCTCGTTACCCAGTACTTC	CASSLAGDVLVTQYF
-	TRBV24-1	-	TRBJ2-1	TGTGCCACCAGAGGGCCCTCCTACAAGGAGCAGTTCTTC	CATRGPSYKEQFF
-	TRBV20-1	-	TRBJ1-4	TGCAGTGCTGACGGGCAGATTAACGAAAAACTGTTTTTT	CSADGQINEKLFF
TRBD2	TRBV10-3	-	TRBJ2-1	TGTGCCATCAGTGACCCCACGGGCGGGGGGACCTCCTACAATGAGCAGTTCTTC	CAISDPTGGGTSYNEQFF
TRBD1	TRBV12-3/TRBV12-4	few	TRBJ1-5	TGTGCCAGCAGTTTACTGGTTCTACTACGTCGACAGGGGGCGAACAATCAGCCCCAGCATTTT	CASSLLVLLRRQGANNQPQHF
TRBD1	TRBV3-1	few	TRBJ2-5	TGTGCCAGCCGAGGACAGGTTACAGAGACCCAGTACTTC	CASRGQVTETQYF
-	TRBV7-2	few	TRBJ2-2	TGTGCCAGCAGCCGAATAAGGGCCACCGGGGAGCTGTTTTTT	CASSRIRATGELFF
TRBD1	TRBV6-1	-	TRBJ2-1	TGTGCCAGCAGATTTCCCGGGACAGGGGCCAATGAGCAGTTCTTC	CASRFPGTGANEQFF
-	TRBV20-1	-	TRBJ1-6	TGCAGTGCTAGGGCCCGGGAGGGTCGTAATTCACCCCTCCACTTT	CSARAREGRNSPLHF
-	TRBV5-5	-	TRBJ1-1	TGTGCCAGCAGCTTGGTAGTCGGGGCCCTCGGAGCTTTCTTT	CASSLVVGALGAFF
-	TRBV6-5	-	TRBJ1-2	TGTGCCAGCAGTTACTCCGCCCGGAGGACGGGCTACACCTTC	CASSYSARRTGYTF
TRBD2	TRBV7-9	few	TRBJ2-1	TGTGCCAGCAGCTTAGGGGGTGGCGGGAGTTCGAATGAGCAGTTCTTC	CASSLGGGGSSNEQFF
-	TRBV20-1	few	TRBJ1-2	TGCAGTGCTAGAGACAGCGCAGGGACGGATAACTATGGCTACACCTTC	CSARDSAGTDNYGYTF
-	TRBV15	many	TRBJ2-1	TGTGCCACCAGCAGAGATCTATTGGCCAATGAGCAGTTCTTC	CATSRDLLANEQFF
-	TRBV29-1	few	TRBJ2-3	TGCAGCGTTGATGGCCTCTGGAAGGGGAGCACAGATACGCAGTATTTT	CSVDGLWKGSTDTQYF
TRBD1	TRBV12-3/TRBV12-4	-	TRBJ2-7	TGTGCCAGCAGTTTTAGGGCAGGGGGTTACTACGAGCAGTACTTC	CASSFRAGGYYEQYF
-	TRBV6-2/TRBV6-3	few	TRBJ1-2	TGTGCCAGCACCAAGGTCCGGGACACCAGTTATGGCTACACCTTC	CASTKVRDTSYGYTF
TRBD1	TRBV12-3/TRBV12-4	few	TRBJ2-1	TGTGCCAGCACCAGACTGGACAGGGTGTACAATGAGCAGTTCTTC	CASTRLDRVYNEQFF
-	TRBV2	few	TRBJ1-5	TGTGCCAGCAGTCGAGACTTGGGGTACAATCAGCCCCAGCATTTT	CASSRDLGYNQPQHF
-	TRBV4-3	few	TRBJ1-6	TGCGCCAGCAGTCAGACAGATTATAATTCACCCCTCCACTTT	CASSQTDYNSPLHF
TRBD1	TRBV23-1	-	TRBJ2-1	TGCGCCAGCAGTCAATTTCTAGGGGGCCATGAGCAGTTCTTC	CASSQFLGGHEQFF
TRBD2	TRBV27	-	TRBJ2-7	TGTGCCAGCAGTCCACTGTTAGCGGGAGGGCCCTACGAGCAGTACTTC	CASSPLLAGGPYEQYF
TRBD1	TRBV28	-	TRBJ2-1	TGTGCCAGCACCCAGATGGCCGGGACAGACAACAATGAGCAGTTCTTC	CASTQMAGTDNNEQFF
-	TRBV4-3	-	TRBJ2-2	TGCGCCAGCAGCCACGAACCGGGACTCTTTAACACCGGGGAGCTGTTTTTT	CASSHEPGLFNTGELFF